This T cell receptor beta chain was captured by sequencing in a study of CD8+ T cells in alopecia areata. Study-wide background: In an open-label trial, patients got 5 to 10 mg tofacitinib twice daily.

Study-level points and caveats: Higher clonality than in normal scalp was seen in lesional scalp, especially alopecia totalis/universalis. Scalp sequencing also captures normal skin's resident alphabeta T cells.

Trimming removed 5 bases at V and 1 base at J, with 10 bases between. Germline V gene sequence: CDR1 LNHDA, CDR2 SQIVND (reference sequence). The CDR3 length is 14 residues. Worth noting for this clone: The antigen remains undetermined.

The study team obtained lesional scalp punch biopsies and peripheral blood from alopecia areata patients. Extraction and reverse transcription of RNA yielded cDNA as the sequencing template. Data came from immunoSEQ multiplex PCR; TCRdb stores just in-frame clones and leaves some out. The sample shows a few hundred thousand clones, under 80% of them seen only once. This receptor was taken from a human donor with alopecia areata. V and J are TRBV19 and TRBJ2-3, with unresolved D. The sample in question was CD4+ T cells sorted from blood, obtained at week 0. The CDR3 loop is CASSSATGTDTQYF. For the CDR3, the DNA is TGTGCCAGTAGTTCGGCTACCGGCACAGATACGCAGTATTTT.